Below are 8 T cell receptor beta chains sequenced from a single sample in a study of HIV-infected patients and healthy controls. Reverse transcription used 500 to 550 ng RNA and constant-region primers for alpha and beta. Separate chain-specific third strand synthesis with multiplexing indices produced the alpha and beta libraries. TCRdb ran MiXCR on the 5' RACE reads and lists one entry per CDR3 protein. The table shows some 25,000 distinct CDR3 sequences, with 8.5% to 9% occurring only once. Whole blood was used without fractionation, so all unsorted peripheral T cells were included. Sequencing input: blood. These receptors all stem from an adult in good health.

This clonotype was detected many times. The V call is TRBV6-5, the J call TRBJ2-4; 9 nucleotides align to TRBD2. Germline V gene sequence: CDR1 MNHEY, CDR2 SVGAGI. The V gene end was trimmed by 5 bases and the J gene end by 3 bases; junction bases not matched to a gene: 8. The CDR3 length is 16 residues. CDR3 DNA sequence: TGTGCCAGCAGTCCCCGGGGAGCGGGGGGCAAAAACATTCAGTACTTC. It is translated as CASSPRGAGGKNIQYF.

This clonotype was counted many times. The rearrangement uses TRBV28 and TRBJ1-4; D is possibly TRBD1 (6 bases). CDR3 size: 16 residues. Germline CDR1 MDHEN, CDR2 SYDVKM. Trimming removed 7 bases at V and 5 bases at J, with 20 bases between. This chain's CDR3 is CASTSEGGVTNEKLFF. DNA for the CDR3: TGTGCCAGCACCTCCGAGGGGGGGGTGACGAATGAAAAACTGTTTTTT.

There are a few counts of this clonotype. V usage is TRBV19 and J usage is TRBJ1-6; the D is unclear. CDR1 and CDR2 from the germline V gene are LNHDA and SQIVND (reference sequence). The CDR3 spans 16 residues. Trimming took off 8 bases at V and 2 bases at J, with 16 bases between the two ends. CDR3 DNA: TGTGCCAGTGGTCTGACGGGTATCACCTATAATTCACCCCTCCACTTT. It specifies CASGLTGITYNSPLHF.

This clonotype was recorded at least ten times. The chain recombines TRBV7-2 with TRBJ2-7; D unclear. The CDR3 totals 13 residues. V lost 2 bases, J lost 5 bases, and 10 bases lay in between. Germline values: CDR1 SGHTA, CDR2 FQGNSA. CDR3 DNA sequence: TGTGCCAGCAGCTTAAGGGCTGGGGACGAGCAGTACTTC. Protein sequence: CASSLRAGDEQYF. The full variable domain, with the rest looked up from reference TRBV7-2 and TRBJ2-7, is GAGVSQSPSNKVTEKGKDVELRCDPISGHTALYWYRQSLGQGLEFLIYFQGNSAPDKSGLPSDRFSAERTGGSVSTLTIQRTQQEDSAVYLCASSLRAGDEQYFGPGTRLTVT.

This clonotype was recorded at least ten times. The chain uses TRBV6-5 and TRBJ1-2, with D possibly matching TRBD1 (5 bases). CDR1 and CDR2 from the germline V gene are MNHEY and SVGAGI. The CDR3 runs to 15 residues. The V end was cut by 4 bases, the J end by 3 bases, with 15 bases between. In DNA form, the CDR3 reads TGTGCCAGCAGTTCCCAGGGAGAGGGGTACTATGGCTACACCTTC. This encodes CASSSQGEGYYGYTF.

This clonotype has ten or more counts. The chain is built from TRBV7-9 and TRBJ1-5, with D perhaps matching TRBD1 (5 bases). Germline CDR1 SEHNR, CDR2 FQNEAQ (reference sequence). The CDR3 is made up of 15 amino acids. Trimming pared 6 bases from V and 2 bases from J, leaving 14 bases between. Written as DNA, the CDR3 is TGTGCCAGCAGTCCTCAGGGAGGTGGCAATCAGCCCCAGCATTTT. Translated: CASSPQGGGNQPQHF.

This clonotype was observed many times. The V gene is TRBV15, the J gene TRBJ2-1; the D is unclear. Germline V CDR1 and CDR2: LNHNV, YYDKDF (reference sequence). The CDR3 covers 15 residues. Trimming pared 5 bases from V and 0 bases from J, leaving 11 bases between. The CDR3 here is CATSYRNTSYNEQFF. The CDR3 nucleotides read TGTGCCACCAGCTACCGGAACACCTCCTACAATGAGCAGTTCTTC.

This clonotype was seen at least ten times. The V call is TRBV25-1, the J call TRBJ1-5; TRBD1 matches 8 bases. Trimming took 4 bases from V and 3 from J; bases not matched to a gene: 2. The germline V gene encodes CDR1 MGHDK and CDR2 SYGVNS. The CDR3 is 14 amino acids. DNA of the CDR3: TGTGCCAGCAGTGGGGACAGGTCCAATCAGCCCCAGCATTTT. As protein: CASSGDRSNQPQHF. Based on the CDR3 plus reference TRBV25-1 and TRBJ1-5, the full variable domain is EADIYQTPRYLVIGTGKKITLECSQTMGHDKMYWYQQDPGMELHLIHYSYGVNSTEKGDLSSESTVSRIRTEHFPLTLESARPSHTSQYLCASSGDRSNQPQHFGDGTRLSIL.